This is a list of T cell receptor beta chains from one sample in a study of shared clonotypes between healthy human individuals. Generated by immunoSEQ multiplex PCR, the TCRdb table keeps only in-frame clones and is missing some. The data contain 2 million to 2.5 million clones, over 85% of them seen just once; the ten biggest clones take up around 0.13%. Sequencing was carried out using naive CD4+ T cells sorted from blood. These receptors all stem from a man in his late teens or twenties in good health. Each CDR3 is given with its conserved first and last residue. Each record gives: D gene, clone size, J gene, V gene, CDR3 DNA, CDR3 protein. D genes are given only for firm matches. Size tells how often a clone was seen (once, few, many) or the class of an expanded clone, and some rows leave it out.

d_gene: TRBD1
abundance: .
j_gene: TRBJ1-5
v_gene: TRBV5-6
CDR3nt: TGTGCCAGCAGCTTAGGGGGCACGAGCAATCAGCCCCAGCATTTT
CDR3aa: CASSLGGTSNQPQHF

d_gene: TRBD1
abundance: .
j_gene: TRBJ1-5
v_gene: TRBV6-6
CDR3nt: TGTGCCAGCAGACGACAGGGGGCGGAGCAGCCCCAGCATTTT
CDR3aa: CASRRQGAEQPQHF

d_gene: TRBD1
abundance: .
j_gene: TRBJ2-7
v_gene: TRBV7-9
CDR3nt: TGTGCCAGCAGCCATAGTTCCGGGACAGCTTACGAGCAGTACTTC
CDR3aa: CASSHSSGTAYEQYF

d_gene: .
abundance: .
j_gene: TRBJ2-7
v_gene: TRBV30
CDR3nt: TGTGCCTGGGGGGGACTGGAGGCAGCCTACGAGCAGTACTTC
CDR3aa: CAWGGLEAAYEQYF

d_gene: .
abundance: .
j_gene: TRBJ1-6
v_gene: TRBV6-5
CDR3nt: TGTGCCAGCAGTTACGGAGGGTCTAATTCACCCCTCCACTTT
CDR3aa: CASSYGGSNSPLHF

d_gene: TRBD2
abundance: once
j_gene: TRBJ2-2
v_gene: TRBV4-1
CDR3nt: TGCGCCAGCAGTCCCCTTCTGCGGGAGGTGGCCGGGGAGCTGTTTTTT
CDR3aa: CASSPLLREVAGELFF

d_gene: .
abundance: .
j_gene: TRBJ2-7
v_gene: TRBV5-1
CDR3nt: TGCGCCAGCAGCTTGTCGGGCCAACTTTACGACGAGCAGTACTTC
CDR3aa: CASSLSGQLYDEQYF

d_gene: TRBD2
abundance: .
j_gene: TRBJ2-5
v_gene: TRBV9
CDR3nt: TGTGCCAGCAGCGTAGGCGGGGGGTCAAAAGAGACCCAGTACTTC
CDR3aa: CASSVGGGSKETQYF

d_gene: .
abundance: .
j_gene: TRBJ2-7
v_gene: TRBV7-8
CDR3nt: TGTGCCAGCAGCTTAGTGCCGGACGGAAGCTCCTACGAGCAGTACTTC
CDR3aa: CASSLVPDGSSYEQYF

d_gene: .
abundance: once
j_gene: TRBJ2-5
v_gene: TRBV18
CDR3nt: TGTGCCAGCTCACCCCCCAGCCTAGAGACCCAGTACTTC
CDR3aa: CASSPPSLETQYF

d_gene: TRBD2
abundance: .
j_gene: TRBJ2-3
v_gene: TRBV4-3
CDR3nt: TGCGCCAGCAGCCAAGGGACTAGCGGGAGGGCCGGGGGCACAGATACGCAGTATTTT
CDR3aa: CASSQGTSGRAGGTDTQYF

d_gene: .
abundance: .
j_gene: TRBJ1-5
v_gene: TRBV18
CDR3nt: TGTGCCAGCTCACCAACGGGAATGGGACAGCCCCAGCATTTT
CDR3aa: CASSPTGMGQPQHF

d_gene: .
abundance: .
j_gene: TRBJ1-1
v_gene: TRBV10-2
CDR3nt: TGCGCCAGCAGTGATATGGTGAACACTGAAGCTTTCTTT
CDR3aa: CASSDMVNTEAFF

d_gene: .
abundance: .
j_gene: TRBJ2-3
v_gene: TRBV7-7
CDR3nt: TGTGCTAGCAGCTTAGAAGAGGAGAAACGAAAGAGCACAGATACGCAGTATTTT
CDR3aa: CASSLEEEKRKSTDTQYF

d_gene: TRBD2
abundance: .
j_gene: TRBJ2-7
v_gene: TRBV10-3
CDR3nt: TGTGCCATCAGTGAAAGCGGGGGCCACGTCTACGAGCAGTACTTC
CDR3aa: CAISESGGHVYEQYF

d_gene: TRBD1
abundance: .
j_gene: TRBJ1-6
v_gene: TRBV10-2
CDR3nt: TGCGCCAGCAGTGTGCAGGGGGCTAATTCACCCCTCCACTTT
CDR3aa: CASSVQGANSPLHF

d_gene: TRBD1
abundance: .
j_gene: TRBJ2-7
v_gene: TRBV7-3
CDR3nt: TGTGCCAGCAGCTCCCAGGGGACAGGGTTCGATGAGCAGTACTTC
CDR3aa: CASSSQGTGFDEQYF